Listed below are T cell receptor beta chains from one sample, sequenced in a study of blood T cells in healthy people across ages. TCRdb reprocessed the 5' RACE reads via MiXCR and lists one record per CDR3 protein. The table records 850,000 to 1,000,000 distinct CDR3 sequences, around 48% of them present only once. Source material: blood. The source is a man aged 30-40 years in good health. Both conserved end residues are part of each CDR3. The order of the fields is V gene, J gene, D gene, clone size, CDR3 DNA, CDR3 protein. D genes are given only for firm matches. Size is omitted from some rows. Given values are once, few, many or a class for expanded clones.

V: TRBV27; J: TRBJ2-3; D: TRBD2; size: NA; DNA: TGTGCCAGCACCCACGGTAGCGGGAGGGCATCAGATACGCAGTATTTT; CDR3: CASTHGSGRASDTQYF
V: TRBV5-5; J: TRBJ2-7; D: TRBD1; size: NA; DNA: TGTGCCAGCAGCTTTTTCGGGACAGGGAACTCCTACGAGCAGTACTTC; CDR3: CASSFFGTGNSYEQYF
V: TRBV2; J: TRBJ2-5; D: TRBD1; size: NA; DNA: TGTGCCAGCGGGTGGAGAGGGGGCGATGAGCAGTACTTC; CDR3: CASGWRGGDEQYF
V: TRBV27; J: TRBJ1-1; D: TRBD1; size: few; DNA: TGTGCCAGCAGTTCATCAGGGACAGGGAACACTGAAGCTTTCTTT; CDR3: CASSSSGTGNTEAFF
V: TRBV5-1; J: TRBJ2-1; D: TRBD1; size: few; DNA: TGCGCCAGCAGGGCGACAGGGGAGTCCTACAATGAGCAGTTCTTC; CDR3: CASRATGESYNEQFF
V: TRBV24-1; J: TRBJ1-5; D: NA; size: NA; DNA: TGTGCCACCAGTCCCGGGGCGAATCAGCCCCAGCATTTT; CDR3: CATSPGANQPQHF
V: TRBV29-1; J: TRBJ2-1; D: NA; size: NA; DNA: TGCAGCGTTGAAAGGCAGGGAGTAGGCGATGAGCAGTTCTTC; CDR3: CSVERQGVGDEQFF
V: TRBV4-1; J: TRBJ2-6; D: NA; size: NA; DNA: TGCGCCAGCAGCCAAGCTTCGGAGAGCTCTGGGGCCAACGTCCTGACTTTC; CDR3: CASSQASESSGANVLTF
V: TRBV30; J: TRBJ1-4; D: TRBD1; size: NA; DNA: TGTGCCTGCGGAACCGGGACAGGGTATAATGAAAAACTGTTTTTT; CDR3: CACGTGTGYNEKLFF
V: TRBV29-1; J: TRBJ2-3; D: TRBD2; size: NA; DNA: TGCAGCGTTGAGTTAGCGGGACGAAGCACAGATACGCAGTATTTT; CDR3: CSVELAGRSTDTQYF
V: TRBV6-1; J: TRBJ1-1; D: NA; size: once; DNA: TGTGCCGCCTGGGGGGTGACGGGGAAGAACACTGAAGCTTTCTTT; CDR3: CAAWGVTGKNTEAFF
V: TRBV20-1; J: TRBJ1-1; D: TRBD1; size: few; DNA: TGCAGTGCCCGGACAGGGGGTACGGACACTGAAGCTTTCTTT; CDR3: CSARTGGTDTEAFF
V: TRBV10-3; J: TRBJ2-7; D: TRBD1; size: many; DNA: TGTGCCATCAGTGAGGTCAGGGGGTCCACTAACGAGCAGTACTTC; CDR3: CAISEVRGSTNEQYF
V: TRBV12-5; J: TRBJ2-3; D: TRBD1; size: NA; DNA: TGTGCTAGTGGTTTGGTTAACGGACAGGGTTACACAGGTACGCAGTATTTT; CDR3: CASGLVNGQGYTGTQYF
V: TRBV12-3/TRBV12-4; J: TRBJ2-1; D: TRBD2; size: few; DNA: TGTGCCAGCACCGGATCCCCCGGGACTAGCGGGGGGATTAGCTCCTACAATGAGCAGTTCTTC; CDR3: CASTGSPGTSGGISSYNEQFF
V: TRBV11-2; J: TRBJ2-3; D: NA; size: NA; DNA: TGTGCCAGCAGGTGGTCAAGCACAGATACGCAGTATTTT; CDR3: CASRWSSTDTQYF
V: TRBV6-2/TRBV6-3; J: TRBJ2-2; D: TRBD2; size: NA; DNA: TGTGCCAGTCAAGCGGGGGGGCTCTCCGGGGAGCTGTTTTTT; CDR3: CASQAGGLSGELFF
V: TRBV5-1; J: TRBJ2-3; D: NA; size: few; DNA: TGCGCCAGCAGCGCGTCTAGCGCTAGCACAGATACGCAGTATTTT; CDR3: CASSASSASTDTQYF
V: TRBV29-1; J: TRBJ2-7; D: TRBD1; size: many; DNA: TGCAGCGTTGGGGACAGTTACTACGAGCAGTACTTC; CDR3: CSVGDSYYEQYF
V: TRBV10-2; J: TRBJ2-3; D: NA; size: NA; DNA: TGCGCCAGCAGTACTTTCGGTCTCCCCACAGATACGCAGTATTTT; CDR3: CASSTFGLPTDTQYF
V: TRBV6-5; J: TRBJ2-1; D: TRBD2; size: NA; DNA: TGTGCCAGCAGACGGGGCGCGGGGGGGGTTTACAATGAGCAGTTCTTC; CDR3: CASRRGAGGVYNEQFF
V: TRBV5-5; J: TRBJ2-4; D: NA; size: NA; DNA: TGTGCCAGCAGTTTGGCCGGGGTCCCTGGGGGCAAAAACATTCAGTACTTT; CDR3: CASSLAGVPGGKNIQYF
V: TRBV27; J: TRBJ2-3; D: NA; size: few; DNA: TGTGCCAGCAGTTTCGGCGGACACGACACAACTAGCACAGATACGCAGTATTTT; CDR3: CASSFGGHDTTSTDTQYF
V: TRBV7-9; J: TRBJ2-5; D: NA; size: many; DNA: TGTGCCAGCAGCAGTGAACAGGGAAGGCAGTACTTC; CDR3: CASSSEQGRQYF
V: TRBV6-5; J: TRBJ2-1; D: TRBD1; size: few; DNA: TGTGCCAGCAGTTACTCCCGGACAGGGGACGATGAGCAGTTCTTC; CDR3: CASSYSRTGDDEQFF
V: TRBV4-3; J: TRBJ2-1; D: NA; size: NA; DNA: TGCGCCAGCAGCCAAGATCAGGGCAGGGTCTACAATGAGCAGTTCTTC; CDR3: CASSQDQGRVYNEQFF
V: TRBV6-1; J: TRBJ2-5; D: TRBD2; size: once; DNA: TGTGCCAGCAGTGAATCGGCAGGGAGGGTAATCGGGACCCAGTACTTC; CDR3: CASSESAGRVIGTQYF
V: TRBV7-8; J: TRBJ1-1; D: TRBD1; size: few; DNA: TGTGCCAGCCAGGAGGGGGCGGGCACTGAAGCTTTCTTT; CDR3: CASQEGAGTEAFF
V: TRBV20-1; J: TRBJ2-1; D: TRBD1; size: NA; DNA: TGCAGTGCCTGGGACAGGGGAAATGAGCAGTTCTTC; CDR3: CSAWDRGNEQFF
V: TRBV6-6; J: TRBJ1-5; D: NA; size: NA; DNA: TGTGCCAGCAGTCCACTAAGCCTGGAAAGCAATCAGCCCCAGCATTTT; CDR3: CASSPLSLESNQPQHF
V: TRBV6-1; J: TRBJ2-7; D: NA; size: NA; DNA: TGTGCCAGCAGTCCGGGACACCTTAGCGAGCAGTACTTC; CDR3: CASSPGHLSEQYF
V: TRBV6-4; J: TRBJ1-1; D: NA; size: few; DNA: TGTGCCAGCAGTCCCGACAGGTACACTGAAGCTTTCTTT; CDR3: CASSPDRYTEAFF
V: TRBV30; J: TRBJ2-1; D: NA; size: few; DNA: TGTGCCTGGGACGGTAGAGCCTACAATGAGCAGTTCTTC; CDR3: CAWDGRAYNEQFF